This record concerns one T cell receptor (beta chain) sequence. Its binding antigen is unknown. One base away there is no much larger clone; base qualities are not given. The sample belongs to a study of cytomegalovirus exposure and HLA in healthy donors (dated 2017 in TCRdb). For the study in its entirety: An earlier analysis of some 500 of the donors reported 250 to 350 Gb of sequence data and 117 million unique TCR beta sequences from about 200 million T cells. About five DR-DQ haplotypes were treated as single units for association and clustering because of strong linkage in the cohort. All discovery cohort repertoires had been generated on a single sequencing platform. To predict cytomegalovirus infection status, the study combined high-throughput TCR immunosequencing, statistical association of individual TCRs with disease status, and machine learning. Using immunosequencing, the study profiled T cell repertoires from 500 to 800 subjects and related those repertoires to cytomegalovirus serostatus. Typing coverage differed by locus: A, B, C, DRB1 and DQB1 were typed in about 629-640 donors, DQA1 in roughly 510, DPA1 in around 600, and DPB1 in 450 to 480. A later analysis re-examined previously published TCR beta repertoires from more than 600 donors and added high-resolution HLA genotyping to investigate patterns of TCR occurrence. Around 320 gigabases of sequencing data and approximately 80 million unique TCR sequences were included in an early release covering 500 to 750 HLA-typed donors. In addition to the first cohort of 500 to 850 subjects, a separate validation cohort of approximately 110 different subjects was used. A later genetic analysis took genome-wide SNP genotypes for about 55% of the 666 donors and used that subset as a discovery cohort. The genetic ancestry cluster associated with self-reported Caucasian donors included around four fifths of the roughly 400 genotyped donors. The later analysis used no new phenotypic data to find candidate immune exposures, relying instead on TCR beta sequences and their occurrence across donors. Donor age, sex, ethnicity and CMV serostatus were compiled alongside the repertoire data. Across about 370 genotyped donors of the cohort, an average of about 250,000 unique TCR beta nucleotide sequences per donor were sequenced, and roughly 17% of those sequences were non-productive. Both class I and class II loci were covered by HLA typing, at four-digit resolution. The study was designed to test whether signatures of past pathogen exposure could be identified by cataloging public T cell receptors. To decide whether each TCR beta V gene segment behaved as functional or pseudogenic, an earlier analysis of nearly 600 of the donors relied on high-throughput TCR beta sequencing.

The CDR3 has 14 amino acids, counting the end cysteine and phenylalanine. The entry retains the CDR3 DNA only, 42 bases that are in frame from base 1. The junction shows trimming of 5 bases on V and 2 bases on J, plus 10 bases between the germline ends. According to the germline V gene, CDR1 reads MDHEN and CDR2 reads SYDVKM. In total, just over 650 healthy bone marrow donors made up the cohort. Cohort members were all nominally healthy when sampled, although unrecorded immune exposures were likely present. The donor was CMV seropositive and belonged to the group of about 290 seropositive cohort members. A peripheral blood sample was provided by each donor, and peripheral blood mononuclear cells were used for TCR beta sequencing. Genomic DNA extraction from the blood cell samples was performed with the Qiagen DNeasy Blood Extraction Kit. What the research found in general, with its limitations: Only TCR beta chains were sequenced in this cohort, and the absence of alpha or paired-chain data limited detectable features. In a later analysis, HLA-associated TCR beta chains showed more clonal expansion and lower generation probabilities than non-associated chains that were equally common. The 87-base-pair reads could not distinguish some IMGT-functional V segments, including TRBV6-2 and TRBV6-3, so those segments were excluded. A cluster of highly shared sequence variants was judged likely to be a technical artifact of the sequencing pipeline. A further reported finding was that TCR beta sequences accurately predicted the HLA-A and HLA-B alleles for most subjects in the first cohort. Correlated functional status among segregating V segments might be attributable to linkage disequilibrium, but an unknown experimental factor could not be ruled out. Several of the top co-occurrence clusters appeared to be linked to parvovirus B19, influenza, CMV and Epstein-Barr virus, according to a later analysis. Immune exposure information for the cohort was limited to CMV serostatus. An earlier analysis of approximately 540 of the donors showed that most TCR beta V segments appeared in productive rearrangements either about 87% or about 30% of the time, which broadly matched IMGT annotations. A later genetic analysis associated a missense DCLRE1C variant with V-gene and J-gene trimming of TCR beta chains, and an independent cohort replicated the association. According to the authors, the approach could potentially be generalized to other disease states and immunological phenotypes. In vitro tests confirmed that a few of the cytomegalovirus-associated TCR beta chains recognize cytomegalovirus antigens. Strong co-occurrence of HLA alleles, especially DR and DQ, made assigning TCR associations to individual alleles difficult. Most TCR sequences were observed very rarely across donors, whereas some public TCRs were present in many individuals. Roughly uniform sequencing depth across donors was assumed in presence/absence analyses, although this assumption may not hold. Because counts were too low, roughly 16 rarely observed V segments, including chromosome 9 orphons, were left out of the earlier analysis of approximately 580 of the donors. In a later analysis, TCR association rates were found to vary across HLA loci, with the most associated TCRs seen for DRB1 alleles and the fewest for HLA-C alleles. Because HLA typing was missing for some donors at each locus, association tests included only the typed subset. The classifier was reported to diagnose cytomegalovirus status with high specificity and sensitivity in both the original and validation cohorts. In the study, 150 to 200 TCR beta chains were listed as associated with cytomegalovirus. At a false discovery rate of 0.05, a later analysis linked 16,000 or so TCR beta sequences to specific HLA alleles. According to a later analysis, most CMV-associated TCR beta chains appeared to be HLA-restricted, and the HLA associations seemed to be driven largely by CMV exposure. Compared with the approximately 670-donor mean, donors in an Asian-associated ancestry cluster had fewer N-insertions in productive TCRs, according to a later genetic analysis.

The library was produced with the immunoSEQ multiplex PCR assay. A mixture of 60 forward primers for TCR Vbeta segments and 13 reverse primers for TCR Jbeta segments was used in the multiplex PCR. The CDR3 region of rearranged TCR beta genes was amplified from genomic DNA by a multiplex PCR assay. On the Illumina HiSeq System, the amplified TCR beta libraries were sequenced as 87-base-pair reads. On the study's bioinformatics: In a later analysis, tens of millions of unique TCR beta chains were counted across the 650 to 700 repertoires, and approximately 9.9 million of these chains were shared by at least two donors. Raw reads were error-corrected and collapsed into unique sequences by a nearest-neighbor algorithm in which closely related sequences were merged to remove PCR and sequencing errors. Alignment of CDR3 sequences to IMGT reference sequences was used to assign V, D and J gene segments. Each retained sequence needed at least a six-nucleotide match to both a V gene segment and a J gene segment. Rearrangements were called productive when the CDR3 lacked stop codons and stayed in frame with V and J; all others were non-productive. Following IMGT convention, CDR3 was defined as the stretch from the second conserved V-encoded cysteine up to the conserved J-encoded phenylalanine. The earlier analysis of approximately 500 of the donors excluded sequences that lacked an unambiguous match to a single V gene segment. An earlier analysis of roughly 590 of the donors called V segments functional above 56.7% productive rearrangements and segregating when the between-donor standard deviation exceeded 5%. A statistical classification framework was built for diagnosing cytomegalovirus status from the catalog of TCR beta chain sequences. A later analysis assigned V and J genes by comparing TCR nucleotide sequences with IMGT/GENE-DB human TR gene sequences. In a later analysis, CDR3 sequences and most-parsimonious VDJ recombination scenarios were assigned using the TCRdist pipeline. In a later analysis, each TCR beta chain was defined by its CDR3 amino acid sequence together with its V-gene family, and reads without a unique V-gene family were excluded. To address suspected cross-contamination and a sequencing artifact, a later analysis removed roughly 580 highly shared, low-generation-probability nucleotide sequences. A later analysis calculated a clonal expansion index for each public chain from normalized within-repertoire ranks of inferred template counts. In a later analysis, generation probabilities were computed with a VDJ recombination model fitted to out-of-frame rearrangements, and the resulting probabilities were checked against IGoR. In a later analysis, hypergeometric tests were used to score TCR-TCR, TCR-HLA and TCR-CMV co-occurrence, with a repertoire-size bias correction applied to TCR pairs. In a later analysis, false discovery rates were estimated by permuting HLA or CMV assignments 20 times. In a later analysis, co-occurring TCRs were grouped using DBSCAN, and TCRdist sequence similarity was added for clustering within HLA-allele-positive subsets. Co-occurrence clustering excluded repertoires with fewer than 30,000 or more than 120,000 public chains, plus five with anomalous nucleotide sharing. The immuneACCESS repertoire file appears here via TCRdb, limited to in-frame rearrangements. These files lack a portion of the clones; in checked studies, under half of the deficit traces to unresolved V genes, and the cause of the others is not known. For V, J and clone size, that table is used; D and trimming come from the DNA. For this sample the table gives about 300,000 clones, of which about nine tenths were detected only once. Of the sample, roughly 4% falls within the top ten clones.

The sample comprised PBMCs. This chain is built from TRBV28 and TRBJ1-5; confidence is insufficient to name the D gene. The sequence came from a man aged 35-49 years in good health and CMV-seropositive. The sequenced DNA is TGTGCCAGCAGTCGCGAAGCCCGCAATCAGCCCCAGCATTTT. It is translated as CASSREARNQPQHF.